Shown below are 13 T cell receptor beta chains from a single sample sequenced in a study of blood T cell repertoires in COVID-19. Here immunoSEQ multiplex PCR was the method, and the copy in TCRdb shows in-frame clones only, minus some. The repertoire consists of 250,000 to 400,000 clones, with about nine tenths occurring once and the leading ten covering 1%. Sequencing was done on a sample of peripheral blood. These receptors were obtained from a man aged 45-65 years with active or convalescent COVID-19.

This clone was found once. V is TRBV4-1 and J is TRBJ1-1; unclear D gene. Per the germline V gene, CDR1 is MGHRA and CDR2 is YSYEKL. V shed 1 base and J shed 5 bases, with 14 bases lying between them. This CDR3 is 15 amino acids long. The CDR3 nucleotides read TGCGCCAGCAGCCAAGGAGGCCGGGGAGGTACTGAAGCTTTCTTT. Residues: CASSQGGRGGTEAFF.

The gene calls are TRBV6-5 and TRBJ2-6; D call uncertain. Trimming cost V 6 bases and J 4 bases, with 10 bases left between them. CDR1 MNHEY and CDR2 SVGAGI come from the germline V gene. CDR3 length equals 14 residues. As DNA, the CDR3 is TGTGCCAGCAGCCCCTTATCCGGGGCCAACGTCCTGACTTTC. Protein: CASSPLSGANVLTF.

This chain connects TRBV5-6 to TRBJ1-4; weak D call: TRBD1 (6 bases). The CDR3 runs 17 residues. V shed 4 bases and J shed 4 bases, with 20 bases lying between them. Germline CDR1 reads SGHDT; CDR2 reads YYEEEE. The CDR3 is CASSRTARLGVNEKLFF. Written as DNA, the CDR3 is TGTGCCAGCAGCCGGACAGCTCGATTAGGGGTTAATGAAAAACTGTTTTTT.

The chain has TRBV7-2 and TRBJ2-1; 12 nucleotides align to TRBD2. The junction had 11 bases not matched to a gene; V was cut back by 5 bases and J by 9 bases. The CDR3 runs to 16 residues. CDR1 is SGHTA and CDR2 is FQGNSA in the germline V gene. Here the CDR3 reads CASSVSSSGGAIEQFF. Written as DNA, the CDR3 is TGTGCCAGCAGCGTTAGCTCTAGCGGGGGGGCAATTGAGCAGTTCTTC.

The chain couples TRBV5-4 to TRBJ2-3; TRBD2 might be the D (7 bases). Trimming shortened V by 0 bases and J by 4 bases, and 12 bases separated the two germline ends. Germline V lookup: CDR1 SGHNT, CDR2 YYREEE (reference sequence). The CDR3 spans 15 residues. The CDR3 DNA reads as TGTGCCAGCAGCTTGGAGGGGGGGCTATCAGATACGCAGTATTTT. Protein product: CASSLEGGLSDTQYF. Variable domain in full (rest from reference TRBV5-4 and TRBJ2-3): ETGVTQSPTHLIKTRGQQVTLRCSSQSGHNTVSWYQQALGQGPQFIFQYYREEENGRGNFPPRFSGLQFPNYSSELNVNALELDDSALYLCASSLEGGLSDTQYFGPGTRLTVL.

V gene TRBV3-1 (or the pseudogene TRBV3-2) combines with J gene TRBJ1-4, with D perhaps TRBD1 (5 bases). From germline, CDR1 is LGHDT and CDR2 YNNKEL (reference sequence). CDR3 length: 12 amino acids. V lost 4 bases to trimming and J lost 13 bases, with 13 bases between them. This CDR3 reads CASSREQEPLFF. In DNA, the CDR3 is TGTGCCAGCAGCCGGGAACAGGAGCCACTGTTTTTT.

In the case of this clone: Other DNA sequences from this sample encode an identical CDR3 as well. The chain links TRBV19 to TRBJ1-5; TRBD1 matches 7 bases. Germline assignment: CDR1 LNHDA and CDR2 SQIVND (reference sequence). This CDR3 spans 15 amino acids. Losses at the gene ends were 2 bases for V and 3 bases for J; bases not matched to a gene: 4. CDR3 DNA: TGTGCCAGTAGTATAAGAACAGGGGTCAATCAGCCCCAGCATTTT. It encodes CASSIRTGVNQPQHF.

This chain uses TRBV4-3 with TRBJ2-1; 9 bases line up with TRBD1. Germline values: CDR1 LGHNA, CDR2 YSLEER. Germline trimming cut 4 bases from V and 5 bases from J; bases unmatched to any gene: 9. This CDR3 region has 16 residues. CDR3 in DNA: TGCGCCAGCAGCCCCCCGGGACAGGGCGGCAACAATGAGCAGTTCTTC. Encoded protein: CASSPPGQGGNNEQFF.

This sequence joins TRBV5-1 and TRBJ1-4, with D perhaps TRBD1 (6 bases). The V end lost 0 bases, the J end lost 8 bases, and 14 bases lay between the germline ends. The germline V gene has CDR1 SGHRS and CDR2 YFSETQ. The CDR3 consists of 15 residues. For the CDR3, the DNA is TGCGCCAGCAGCTTGGTTGGGGGCCCGGGGGAAAAACTGTTTTTT. This gives the protein CASSLVGGPGEKLFF. The full variable domain, in which reference TRBV5-1 and TRBJ1-4 provide the parts outside the CDR3, is KAGVTQTPRYLIKTRGQQVTLSCSPISGHRSVSWYQQTPGQGLQFLFEYFSETQRNKGNFPGRFSGRQFSNSRSEMNVSTLELGDSALYLCASSLVGGPGEKLFFGSGTQLSVL.

The DNA of the CDR3 is TGTGCCAGCAGTGTGGGGGACAGCTCCTACAATGAGCAGTTCTTC. Translation: CASSVGDSSYNEQFF. V usage is TRBV6-4 and J usage is TRBJ2-1, with 7 bases identical to TRBD1. The CDR3 is made up of 15 amino acids. Germline V CDR1 and CDR2: MRHNA, SNTAGT. Trimming at V came to 4 bases and at J to 0 bases, leaving 3 bases not matched to a gene.

The chain combines TRBV15 with TRBJ1-1, with D unclear. Per germline, CDR1 LNHNV and CDR2 YYDKDF (reference sequence). The CDR3 totals 15 residues. V gave up 0 bases and J gave up 5 bases, with 13 bases separating them. The CDR3 reads CATSRDLLLNTEAFF. The CDR3 DNA is TGTGCCACCAGCAGAGATCTCCTCCTAAATACTGAAGCTTTCTTT.

The rearrangement links TRBV7-3 to TRBJ2-7; perhaps TRBD2 as D (5 bases). Trimming removed 1 base at V and 0 bases at J, with 10 bases between. The CDR3 contains 15 residues. The germline V gene encodes CDR1 SGHTA and CDR2 FQGTGA. The CDR3 DNA reads as TGTGCCAGCAGCTTAAGGGCGGGCCCCTCCTACGAGCAGTACTTC. Translated, it gives CASSLRAGPSYEQYF.

For this clone: With a much larger clone just one base away, this may be a read error. V and J are TRBV6-5 and TRBJ2-3; D remains unclear. Per germline, CDR1 MNHEY and CDR2 SVGAGI. The V and J ends lost 6 bases and 3 bases respectively, with 10 bases between them. The CDR3 runs 13 residues. CDR3 in DNA: TGTGCCAGCAGCCCCCCCGGGACAGATACGCAGTATTTT. Protein: CASSPPGTDTQYF.